This TCR beta chain was documented in a study of cytomegalovirus exposure and HLA in healthy donors. Broader study findings: In an earlier analysis, most TCR beta V segments were productive about 87% or about 30% of the time.

The PCR employed 60 Vbeta primers together with 13 Jbeta primers. TCRdb's table, derived via immunoSEQ multiplex PCR, lists solely in-frame clones and lacks some. The table lists 150,000 or so clones, approximately 80% of them singletons. J was trimmed by 4 bases and V by 5 bases; bases with no gene match: 11. Germline CDR1 PRHDT, CDR2 FYEKMQ (reference sequence). The CDR3 is 16 residues long. In regard to this clone: The antigen is not known.

Sequences were obtained from PBMCs. The J gene is TRBJ2-1, the V gene TRBV13; 7 bases agree with TRBD2. This TCR was recovered from a woman in her fifties or sixties in good health and CMV-seropositive. The CDR3 loop is CASSQRLAGVYNEQFF. CDR3 coding DNA: TGTGCCAGCAGCCAACGCCTGGCGGGGGTGTACAATGAGCAGTTCTTC.